The rows below give T cell receptor beta chains drawn from one sample of a study of T cell repertoires in cytomegalovirus infection. MiXCR, applied by TCRdb to the reads, yields one record per CDR3 protein. Of roughly 76,000 distinct CDR3 sequences listed, about 4% are singletons. The source material was PBMCs. The receptors shown here come from a human donor in good health (CMV status not recorded). Some clones in this sample may be carry-over from other donors' samples. CDR3s include the opening cysteine and the closing phenylalanine or tryptophan. D genes are given only for firm matches. Size tells how often a clone was seen, or its class if it is expanded.

j_call | d_call | clone_size | v_call | cdr3_aa | cdr3_nt
TRBJ1-6 | . | many | TRBV6-5 | CASSYWGNHHQGNNSPLHF | TGTGCCAGCAGTTACTGGGGAAACCACCATCAAGGCAATAATTCACCCCTCCACTTT
TRBJ2-7 | TRBD1 | many | TRBV4-1 | CASSHRDRDYEQYF | TGCGCCAGCAGCCACCGGGACAGGGATTACGAGCAGTACTTC
TRBJ1-1 | . | many | TRBV28 | CASSSRTDIVAFF | TGTGCCAGCAGCTCTCGGACAGACATAGTAGCTTTCTTT
TRBJ1-5 | . | many | TRBV7-2 | CASSLVGNGDQPQHF | TGTGCCAGCAGCTTAGTAGGGAATGGCGATCAGCCCCAGCATTTT
TRBJ2-1 | TRBD1 | many | TRBV20-1 | CSANRDRGNEQFF | TGCAGTGCTAATAGGGACAGGGGGAATGAGCAGTTCTTC
TRBJ1-2 | . | many | TRBV6-8 | CATLNVGTYGYTF | TGTGCCACCCTAAACGTGGGGACGTATGGCTACACCTTC
TRBJ1-5 | TRBD1 | many | TRBV18 | CASSPTGEGQPQHF | TGTGCCAGCTCACCAACAGGGGAAGGTCAGCCCCAGCATTTT
TRBJ1-1 | TRBD1 | many | TRBV29-1 | CSVGQALNTEAFF | TGCAGCGTCGGACAGGCCCTAAACACTGAAGCTTTCTTT
TRBJ2-3 | . | many | TRBV20-1 | CSAVGPSTDTQYF | TGCAGCGCGGTCGGACCCAGCACAGATACGCAGTATTTT
TRBJ2-1 | TRBD1 | many | TRBV12-3/TRBV12-4 | CASSPRGQGNNEQFF | TGTGCCAGCAGTCCAAGGGGACAGGGTAACAATGAGCAGTTCTTC
TRBJ2-2 | . | many | TRBV6-2/TRBV6-3 | CASRGLTGTTGELFF | TGTGCCAGCAGGGGTTTAACAGGGACCACCGGGGAGCTGTTTTTT
TRBJ1-1 | . | few | TRBV2 | CASSVRGSNTEAFF | TGTGCCAGCAGTGTACGGGGATCTAACACTGAAGCTTTCTTT
TRBJ1-2 | TRBD1 | many | TRBV6-6 | CASIQGANGYGYTF | TGTGCCAGCATTCAGGGGGCGAATGGCTATGGCTACACCTTC
TRBJ2-1 | . | many | TRBV2 | CASSELGGGYNEQFF | TGTGCCAGCAGTGAACTTGGGGGCGGCTACAATGAGCAGTTCTTC
TRBJ2-2 | . | many | TRBV7-9 | CASSRRAGAATGELFF | TGTGCCAGCAGCCGACGGGCAGGTGCGGCCACCGGGGAGCTGTTTTTT